The clone carrying this T cell receptor (beta chain) was seen ten or more times. Using RNA transcripts as the source, TCR beta CDR3 regions were amplified. HTBI primers drove first-round RT-PCR of the TCR CDR3. TCRdb itself ran the multiplex PCR reads through MiXCR, one entry per CDR3 protein. The data contain 550,000 to 700,000 distinct CDR3 sequences, approximately 15% of them singletons. This specimen comes from a study of T cells in Graves' hyperthyroidism and ophthalmopathy. Study in general: Peripheral blood was taken when the disease was first diagnosed, before any treatment began.

Uncontrolled infections, other autoimmune diseases, pregnancy or lactation led to exclusion of patients. The CDR3 consists of 14 residues. Deletions cut 3 bases from V and 4 bases from J, with 10 bases between. The clonotype originates from a woman between 35 and 50 years old with Graves' ophthalmopathy. The chain has TRBV12-3 or TRBV12-4 and TRBJ1-3, with D unclear. The sample was blood. CDR3 protein: CASSFERLGNTIYF. CDR3 DNA sequence: TGTGCCAGCAGTTTTGAGCGTCTCGGAAACACCATATATTTT.